The clone carrying this TCR beta chain was seen many times. The antigen is unknown. It was with unique molecular identifiers that the TCRbeta library was prepared. TCRdb fed the PCR reads into MiXCR, producing one record per CDR3 protein. The sample shows 530,000 or so distinct CDR3 sequences, around 27% of them seen only once. This record comes from a study of T-cell reconstitution after alpha-beta-depleted transplantation in children. The study, taken as a whole, reports: At day 60, the high TCRbeta diversity found in some patients originated from recipient T cells and thymic progenitors that had survived.

This TCR came from a boy younger than two with Wiskott-Aldrich syndrome, due to receive a stem cell transplant. Sequencing was performed on PBMCs, taken before TCRalphabeta/CD19-depleted stem cell transplant.

The DNA of the CDR3 is TGTGCCAGCAGAACAGGGAGCACAGATACGCAGTATTTT. It yields the protein CASRTGSTDTQYF. The J gene is TRBJ2-3, the V gene TRBV12-3 or TRBV12-4; the D gene is possibly TRBD1 (6 bases). The CDR3 has 13 amino acids. V was shortened by 6 bases and J by 0 bases, with 7 bases between the two germline ends.